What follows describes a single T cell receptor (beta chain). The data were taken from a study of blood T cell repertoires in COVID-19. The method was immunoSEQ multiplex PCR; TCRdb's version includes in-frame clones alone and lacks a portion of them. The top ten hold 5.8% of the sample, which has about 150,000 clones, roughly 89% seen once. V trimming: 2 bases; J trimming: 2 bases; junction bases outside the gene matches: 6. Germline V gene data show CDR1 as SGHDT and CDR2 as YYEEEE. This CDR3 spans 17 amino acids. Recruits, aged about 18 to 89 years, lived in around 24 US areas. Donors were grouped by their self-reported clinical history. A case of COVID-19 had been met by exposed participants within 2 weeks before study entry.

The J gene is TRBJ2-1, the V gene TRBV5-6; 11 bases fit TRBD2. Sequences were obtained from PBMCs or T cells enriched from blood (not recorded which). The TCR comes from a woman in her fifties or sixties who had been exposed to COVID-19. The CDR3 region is CASSFSLAGVAYNEQFF. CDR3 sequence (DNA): TGTGCCAGCAGCTTTTCACTAGCGGGGGTTGCCTACAATGAGCAGTTCTTC.